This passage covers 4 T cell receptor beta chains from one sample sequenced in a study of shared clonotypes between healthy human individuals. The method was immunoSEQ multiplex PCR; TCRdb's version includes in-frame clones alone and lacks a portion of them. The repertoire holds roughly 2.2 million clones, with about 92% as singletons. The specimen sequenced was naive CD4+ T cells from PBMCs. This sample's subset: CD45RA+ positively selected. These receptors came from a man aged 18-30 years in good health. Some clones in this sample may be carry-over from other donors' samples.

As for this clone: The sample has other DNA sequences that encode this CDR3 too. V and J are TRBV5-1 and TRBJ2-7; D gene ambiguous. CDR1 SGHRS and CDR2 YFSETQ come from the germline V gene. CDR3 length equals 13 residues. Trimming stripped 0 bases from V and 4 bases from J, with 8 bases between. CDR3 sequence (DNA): TGCGCCAGCAGCTTGGTTGGTCCATACGAGCAGTACTTC. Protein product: CASSLVGPYEQYF.

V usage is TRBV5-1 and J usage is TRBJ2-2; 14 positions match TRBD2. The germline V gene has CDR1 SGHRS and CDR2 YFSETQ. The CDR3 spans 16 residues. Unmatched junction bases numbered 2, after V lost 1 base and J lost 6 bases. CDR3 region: CASSLRLAGGSGELFF. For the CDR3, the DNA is TGCGCCAGCAGCTTGCGACTAGCGGGAGGGTCCGGGGAGCTGTTTTTT. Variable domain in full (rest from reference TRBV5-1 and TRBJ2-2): KAGVTQTPRYLIKTRGQQVTLSCSPISGHRSVSWYQQTPGQGLQFLFEYFSETQRNKGNFPGRFSGRQFSNSRSEMNVSTLELGDSALYLCASSLRLAGGSGELFFGEGSRLTVL.

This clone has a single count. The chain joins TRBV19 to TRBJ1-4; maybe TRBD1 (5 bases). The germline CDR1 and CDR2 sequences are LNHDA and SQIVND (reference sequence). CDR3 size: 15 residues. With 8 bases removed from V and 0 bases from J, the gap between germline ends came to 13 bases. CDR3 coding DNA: TGTGCCAGTTCAGTTACAGGCTCAACTAATGAAAAACTGTTTTTT. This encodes CASSVTGSTNEKLFF.

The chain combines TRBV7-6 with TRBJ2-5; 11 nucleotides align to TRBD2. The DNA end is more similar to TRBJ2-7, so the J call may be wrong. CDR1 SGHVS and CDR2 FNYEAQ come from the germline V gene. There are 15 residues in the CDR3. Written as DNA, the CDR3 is TGTGCCAGCAGCTTGGGGACTAGCGGAACCTACGAGCAGTACTTC. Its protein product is CASSLGTSGTYEQYF.